These 8 T cell receptor beta chains share one sample of origin, sequenced in a study of tumor and adjacent non-tumor tissue in lung cancer. RNA was extracted from bulk tissue without any cell sorting. The normal lung tissue was taken more than 3 cm from the tumor edge. The library came from three nested PCR rounds adapted from ARM-PCR protocols. In TCRdb, the multiplex PCR reads were re-called with MiXCR into one record per CDR3 protein. Counted here are about 110,000 distinct CDR3 sequences, 62% occurring once; the ten biggest clones make up 15% to 20%. The sample taken for sequencing was distant non-tumor lung tissue. These TCRs come from a man in his 60s with non-small cell lung cancer.

This clonotype has just a few counts. This chain uses TRBV29-1 with TRBJ2-3; possible D gene TRBD1, 6 bases. This CDR3 comprises 14 residues. V was cut by 3 bases and J by 2 bases, with 12 bases left in between. CDR1 and CDR2 (germline): SQVTM, ANQGSEA. The CDR3 DNA reads as TGCAGCGTTGACCAGGGGCGTATCACAGATACGCAGTATTTT. This encodes CSVDQGRITDTQYF.

This chain connects TRBV11-1 to TRBJ2-7; D is unresolved. This CDR3 has 15 residues. V was clipped by 6 bases and J by 0 bases, with 15 bases between them. Per germline, CDR1 SGHAT and CDR2 FQDESV (reference sequence). The CDR3, as DNA: TGTGCCAGCAGTTCCCTCGGTCGACCCTCCTACGAGCAGTACTTC. It translates to CASSSLGRPSYEQYF.

This chain links TRBV2 with TRBJ1-5; 9 nucleotides line up with TRBD1. The CDR3 contains 16 residues. From germline, CDR1 is SNHLY and CDR2 FYNNEI. Trimming cost V 6 bases and J 10 bases; bases outside gene matches: 16. The CDR3 sequence is CASRRLQGAYGQPQHF. The CDR3, as DNA: TGTGCCAGCAGGAGGCTACAGGGGGCGTACGGTCAACCCCAGCATTTT.

As concerns this clonotype: The conserved phenylalanine or tryptophan is not found at the CDR3 terminus, so this likely reflects a read error. This chain links TRBV6-5 with TRBJ1-5; 10 nucleotides align to TRBD1. CDR1 is MNHEY, CDR2 SVGAGI, per germline. The CDR3 is 15 amino acids. V dropped 6 bases and J dropped 4; count of bases not matched to a gene: 6. This CDR3 reads CASRRDRGINQPQHC. The CDR3 nucleotides read TGTGCCAGCAGAAGGGACAGGGGCATTAATCAGCCCCAGCATTGT.

Notes on this clonotype: A read error may be the cause here, since a much bigger clone is one base away. The genes are TRBV7-9 and TRBJ2-1; tentatively, D is TRBD1 (5 bases). Looked up from germline, CDR1 is SEHNR and CDR2 is FQNEAQ (reference sequence). Trimming removed 11 bases at V and 1 base at J, with 12 bases between. The length of the CDR3 is 13 residues. For the CDR3, the DNA is TGTGCCGCAGGGAAAATGTCCTACAATGAGCAGTTCTTC. Translated: CAAGKMSYNEQFF. Supplemented by reference TRBV7-9 and TRBJ2-1, the full variable domain reads DTGVSQNPRHKITKRGQNVTFRCDPISEHNRLYWYRQTLGQGPEFLTYFQNEAQLEKSRLLSDRFSAERPKGSFSTLEIQRTEQGDSAMYLCAAGKMSYNEQFFGPGTRLTVL.

As to this clonotype: A much larger clone lies one base from this, so it may be a read error. This is likely a read error, given that the CDR3 carries no conserved phenylalanine or tryptophan at its end. The chain has TRBV5-1 and TRBJ2-7, with TRBD1 as a possible D gene (8 bases). Per germline, CDR1 SGHRS and CDR2 YFSETQ. CDR3 size: 12 residues. The V end was cut by 5 bases, the J end by 6 bases, with 12 bases between. The CDR3 sequence is CASRTGEGEQYL. CDR3 nucleotide sequence: TGCGCCAGCAGGACAGGGGAGGGCGAGCAGTACTTA.

As regards this clonotype: One end of the junction fails to match germline, which may point to a read error. In DNA form, the CDR3 reads TGTGCCGGCAGCGCCGGGATAGGGGGCCCGGAGTGCTATGGCTACACCTTC. Amino acids: CAGSAGIGGPECYGYTF. This chain joins TRBV11-1 and TRBJ1-2; TRBD1 matches 7 bases. CDR1 SGHAT and CDR2 FQDESV come from the germline V gene (reference sequence). The CDR3 has 17 amino acids.

Remarks on this clonotype: This may stem from a read error, because a much larger clone lies one nucleotide away. CDR3 residues: CSAKREGRNEQFF. CDR3 bases: TGCAGTGCGAAGCGGGAGGGCCGGAATGAGCAGTTCTTC. The chain has TRBV20-1 and TRBJ2-1; TRBD2 matches at 10 bases. The V segment lost 6 bases and the J segment 7 bases; nucleotides outside the gene matches: 6. Germline values: CDR1 DFQATT, CDR2 SNEGSKA (reference sequence). This CDR3 is built from 13 residues.